This T cell receptor beta chain is from a study of cytomegalovirus exposure and HLA in healthy donors listed by TCRdb under 2017. Turning to the overall study: The 666 repertoires of the first cohort and the approximately 110 validation repertoires were produced on the same platform, according to a later analysis. The aim of the study was to test whether cataloging public T cell receptors could identify signatures of past pathogen exposure. Besides the first cohort of about 730 subjects, a separate validation cohort made up of 120 or so different subjects was used. The study combined high-throughput TCR immunosequencing, statistical association of individual TCRs with disease status, and machine learning to predict cytomegalovirus infection status. What the study reported, not specific to this receptor: All 120 or so repertoires were used to score co-occurrence in the validation cohort in a later analysis, because that analysis had no HLA typing for the cohort. The classifier was reported to diagnose cytomegalovirus status with high specificity and sensitivity in both the original cohort and the validation cohort. According to the authors, the approach could potentially be generalized to other disease states and immunological phenotypes. Subsequent analysis determined that TCRs grouped into clusters in the first cohort also showed a tendency toward co-occurrence across the roughly 110 validation repertoires, and approximately 93% of cluster scores exceeded 0. Most TCR sequences were seen in very few donors, while some public TCRs were found in many individuals. In vitro tests confirmed that a few of the cytomegalovirus-associated TCR beta chains recognize cytomegalovirus antigens. The study gave a list of 150 to 200 TCR beta chains associated with cytomegalovirus.

Library generation was performed with the immunoSEQ multiplex PCR assay. The authors' analysis ran thus. A statistical classification framework was built for diagnosing cytomegalovirus status from the catalog of TCR beta chain sequences. TCRdb's version of the immuneACCESS table is confined to in-frame rearrangements and falls short of the full clone set. An unresolved V gene accounts for under half of the shortfall where checked; the remainder is of unknown origin. V, J and clone size are those of that table, while D and trimming were read from the DNA. This sample holds approximately 110,000 clones; 85% to 90% were observed only once. Jointly, the top ten make up about 4% of the sample. The donors belonged to the validation cohort of under 150 subjects, which was separate from the approximately 700-subject first cohort. In the case of this clone: Its cognate antigen has yet to be identified. Base qualities were left out, and no much larger clone turns up one base away.

The CDR3 contains 11 residues, cysteine and phenylalanine counted. Solely the CDR3 DNA is kept, with 33 bases framed from the first base. CDR1 and CDR2, looked up from the germline V gene, are SGHAT and FQNNGV. V lost 3 bases and J lost 10 bases; the stretch between them is 9 bases long. Recombination joined TRBV11-2 with TRBJ1-1, with the D gene uncertain. The TCR comes from a woman aged 18-30 years in good health and CMV-seropositive. Sequences were obtained from PBMCs. The CDR3 is CASSFNSGAFF. At the DNA level, the sequence is TGTGCCAGCAGCTTCAACAGCGGAGCTTTCTTT.